One T cell receptor beta chain is described in this entry. The CDR3 is 15 residues long. Trimming cost V 2 bases and J 0 bases; bases outside gene matches: 1. Germline values: CDR1 SGHRS, CDR2 YFSETQ. Profiling relied on immunoSEQ multiplex PCR, and the TCRdb table lists in-frame clones only, not all of them. The sample includes hundreds of thousands of clones, around nine tenths of them seen just once. This sample stems from a study of control samples from healthy donors and cancer patients. Sequencing was done on a sample of PBMCs. This clonotype was obtained from a middle-aged man with head and neck cancer. The chain couples TRBV5-1 to TRBJ2-2; 7 positions match TRBD2. The CDR3 spells CASSLGTTNTGELFF. CDR3 DNA: TGCGCCAGCAGCTTAGGGACTACGAACACCGGGGAGCTGTTTTTT.